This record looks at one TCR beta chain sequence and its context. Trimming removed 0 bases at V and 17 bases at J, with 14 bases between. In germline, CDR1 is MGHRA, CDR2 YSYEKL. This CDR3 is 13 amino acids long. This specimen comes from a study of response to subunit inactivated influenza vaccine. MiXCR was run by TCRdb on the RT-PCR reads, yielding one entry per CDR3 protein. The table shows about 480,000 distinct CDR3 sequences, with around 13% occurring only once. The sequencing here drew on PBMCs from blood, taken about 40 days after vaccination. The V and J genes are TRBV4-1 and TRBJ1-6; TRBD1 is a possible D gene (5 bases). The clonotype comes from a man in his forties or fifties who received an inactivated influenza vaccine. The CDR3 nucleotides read TGCGCCAGCAGCCAAGATATCGGGACCCCATTCCACTTT. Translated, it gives CASSQDIGTPFHF.